The T cell receptor beta chain under discussion was sequenced for a study of shared clonotypes between healthy human individuals (dated by TCRdb to about 2020). Some background on the complete study: A few men and two women, aged 18 to 49 years, made up the cohort. For each donor, CD4 naive and CD4 memory were each given three plates, CD8 naive was given two plates, and CD8 memory was given one plate. To estimate repertoire size and how much clonotypes are shared between individuals, the study performed deep sequencing of blood TCR repertoires from 4 to 6 healthy adults. Libraries were prepared and TCR repertoires were sequenced by different laboratories using diverse techniques, in order to increase sequencing depth and limit assay-specific biases. Between about 0.85 and 9.5 billion PBMCs per donor were obtained by leukapheresis.

V loses 6 bases of germline sequence and J loses 8 bases, and the interval between the two ends is 11 bases. The germline V gene encodes CDR1 LGHNT and CDR2 FRNRAP. The CDR3 contains 12 residues, cysteine and phenylalanine counted. This entry keeps only the CDR3 DNA: 36 bases, framed from base 1. The donors were healthy, HIV-negative adults who had no recently reported acute infections or vaccinations. Every donor was a Caucasian adult living in Nashville, Tennessee, USA. CD4+ T cells were enriched by magnetic negative selection, after which naive cells were positively selected on CD45RA and the negative fraction was taken as the memory subset. Blood was obtained by leukapheresis, after which PBMCs were separated by Ficoll-Histopaque density gradient centrifugation and cryopreserved in liquid nitrogen vapor phase. Analytical flow cytometry was used to check the purity and quantity of each magnetically sorted T cell population. Genomic DNA was isolated from each sorted fraction and quantified by UV absorbance on a Nanodrop 2000c.

Using the deep immunoSEQ assay, multiplex PCR amplified TCR CDR3 regions from genomic DNA. Extracted genomic DNA from each cell subset was distributed evenly across all wells of several immunoSEQ 96-well plates, and each plate was treated as a replicate. For sorted subsets, 200 to 250 ng of genomic DNA, equivalent to 25,000 to 30,000 T cell genomes, went into each replicate PCR. Purified libraries were quantified with a Qubit 3.0 fluorometer, sized on a Bioanalyzer 2100, and re-quantified with the KAPA Library Quantification kit. A separate single-read 150-cycle Illumina NextSeq 550 flow cell was used to sequence each immunoSEQ 96-well plate. The study's processing was this. Because the immunoSEQ output held only junctional sequences and lacked quality scores, the filtering could not match the filtering applied to full-length reads. Sequences were annotated with PyIR, a Python wrapper for IgBLAST v1.9, using IMGT germline references to assign V/J genes and CDR3. Reads with weak V/J assignments (E-value above 1e-6), missing CDR3, stop codons, out-of-frame junctions, or ambiguous translated residues were removed. V3J clonotypes were defined as sequences sharing the same inferred V gene, J gene, and CDR3 amino acid sequence. Percentage overlap between repertoires was calculated by dividing the number of shared unique clonotypes by the size of the smaller repertoire. Richness of each repertoire was evaluated using RTK rarefaction, the Chao1 estimator, and Recon v2.1 estimates of unobserved clonotypes. OLGA was used to compute generation probabilities for all TCRbeta clonotypes that the gDNA method yielded from a handful of donors. In TCRdb, the immuneACCESS table is reduced to in-frame sequences with V and J assigned. These tables do not hold every clone; where another copy was compared, an unresolved V gene accounts for under half, and the others remain unexplained. V and J calls and clone size come straight from that table; D and trimming were deduced from the DNA. Present in this sample are about 1.1 million clones, approximately 80% of which were seen just once. More than 0.85% of the sample rests with the top ten.

Notes on this clone: Its antigen specificity is not known. No quality values exist for individual bases; no much larger clone is one base distant.

What the authors observed across the whole study: Because the study included a small number of donors, the genetic and exposure-history diversity represented was limited. Pairwise subsampling led to the expectation that sequencing depth would affect the degree of clonotype sharing among donors. Estimated clonotype richness was generally larger for naive than for memory subsets. When several donors were compared, the shared fraction of clonotypes was roughly 5% for naive CD4, more than 3% for naive CD8, 2% to 2.5% for memory CD4, and roughly 0.4% for memory CD8. Only blood was sampled, and tissue TCR repertoires likely differ from those in blood. Clonotypes shared by all four sorted-subset donors showed higher generation probabilities than non-shared clonotypes. Rarefaction of sorted-subset datasets indicated incomplete sequencing despite the large sequencing depth.

Material for sequencing was memory CD4+ T cells from PBMCs. What this sample's cell subset or site label stands for: CD45RA-negative fraction. This TCR was recovered from a man in his late teens or twenties in good health. Some clones in this sample may be carry-over from other donors' samples. The sequence joins TRBV12-5 to TRBJ1-3, with the D gene too uncertain to name. Here the CDR3 is given as CASGPDIDTIYF. The nucleotide sequence reads as follows: TGTGCTAGTGGCCCCGATATAGACACCATATATTTT.